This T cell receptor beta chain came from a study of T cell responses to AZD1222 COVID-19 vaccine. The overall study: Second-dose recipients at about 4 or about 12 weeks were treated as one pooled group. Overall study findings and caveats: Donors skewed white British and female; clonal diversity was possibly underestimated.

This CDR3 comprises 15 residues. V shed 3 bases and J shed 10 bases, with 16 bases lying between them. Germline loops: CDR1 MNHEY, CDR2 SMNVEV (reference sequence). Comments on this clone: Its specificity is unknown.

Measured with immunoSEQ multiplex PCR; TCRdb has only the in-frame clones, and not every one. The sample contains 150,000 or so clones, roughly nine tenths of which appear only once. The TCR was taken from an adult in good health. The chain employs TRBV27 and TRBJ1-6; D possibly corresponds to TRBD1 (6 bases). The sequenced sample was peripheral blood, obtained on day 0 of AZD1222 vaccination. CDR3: CASSFSGGLYSPLHF. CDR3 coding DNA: TGTGCCAGCAGTTTTTCTGGGGGGCTATACTCACCCCTCCACTTT.